The 32 T cell receptor beta chains below all came from one sample that was sequenced in a study of shared clonotypes between healthy human individuals (dated by TCRdb to 2019 to 2021). Library preparation used the immunoSEQ multiplex PCR assay. The clones in this table, taken by TCRdb from immuneACCESS, are in-frame only. Not every clone is retained; where verified, under half of the shortfall comes from an unresolved V gene, and the cause of the rest is unknown. The sample includes about 2.4 million clones, with more than 85% observed a single time. The ten top clones hold 0.36% of the sample. The sample was naive CD4+ T cells from PBMCs. Explained via the paper, the cell subset or site label denotes: CD45RA+ positively selected. The receptor source for this set is a young man in good health. Some clones in this sample may be carry-over from other donors' samples.

CDR3 nucleotide sequence: TGTGCCAGTAGTATAGGAGGCGGGACGATGGCCAAAAACATTCAGTACTTC. Translating it yields CASSIGGGTMAKNIQYF. The rearrangement uses TRBV19 and TRBJ2-4; the D gene is possibly TRBD2 (6 bases). The CDR3 totals 17 residues. From germline, CDR1 is LNHDA and CDR2 SQIVND (reference sequence). V was clipped by 1 base and J by 1 base, with 14 bases between them.

The rearrangement links TRBV18 to TRBJ1-1; no reliable D call. V dropped 7 bases and J dropped 0 bases, with 9 bases sitting between them. Germline lookup yields CDR1 KGHSH and CDR2 LQKENI. The length of the CDR3 is 13 residues. The CDR3 loop is CASYPGLNTEAFF. The CDR3 DNA reads TGTGCCAGCTATCCAGGTTTGAACACTGAAGCTTTCTTT.

The V gene is TRBV5-6, the J gene TRBJ1-4; 11 bases agree with TRBD1. The germline V gene encodes CDR1 SGHDT and CDR2 YYEEEE. V lost 2 bases, J lost 8 bases, and 5 bases stayed unmatched. This CDR3 has 15 amino acids. In DNA form, the CDR3 reads TGTGCCAGCAGCTTAAGGACAGGGGGCGAGGAAAAACTGTTTTTT. Protein sequence: CASSLRTGGEEKLFF.

The CDR3 loop is CASTGVGTDTQYF. As DNA, the CDR3 is TGTGCCAGCACCGGAGTAGGCACAGATACGCAGTATTTT. The rearrangement links TRBV25-1 to TRBJ2-3; D is ambiguous. CDR1 is MGHDK and CDR2 is SYGVNS in the germline V gene. The V end lost 7 bases, the J end lost 1 base, and 9 bases lay between the germline ends. CDR3 size: 13 residues. The entire variable domain, with the rest obtained from reference TRBV25-1 and TRBJ2-3, is as follows: EADIYQTPRYLVIGTGKKITLECSQTMGHDKMYWYQQDPGMELHLIHYSYGVNSTEKGDLSSESTVSRIRTEHFPLTLESARPSHTSQYLCASTGVGTDTQYFGPGTRLTVL.

CDR3 bases: TGCGCCAGCAGCTTTCGAGGGGGCGGTGAAAAACTGTTTTTT. As protein: CASSFRGGGEKLFF. The chain recombines TRBV5-1 with TRBJ1-4; 7 nucleotides align to TRBD1. Per the germline V gene, CDR1 is SGHRS and CDR2 is YFSETQ. V was clipped by 2 bases and J by 7 bases; unmatched bases: 5. The CDR3 runs 14 residues.

J is TRBJ1-6 and V is TRBV5-4, with 7 bases that match TRBD1. Looked up from germline, CDR1 is SGHNT and CDR2 is YYREEE (reference sequence). The CDR3 runs 14 residues. Trimming took 2 bases from V and 9 from J; bases not matched to a gene: 5. The CDR3 loop reads CASSFPGTASPLHF. DNA of the CDR3: TGTGCCAGCAGCTTTCCCGGGACAGCTTCACCCCTCCACTTT.

This chain connects TRBV11-2 to TRBJ2-7, with 11 nucleotides matching TRBD1. CDR1 is SGHAT, CDR2 FQNNGV, per germline. The ends lost 5 bases at V and 3 bases at J; junction bases unmatched: 18. The CDR3 extends over 19 amino acids. The DNA of the CDR3 is TGTGCCAGCAGCCAGGTTCGACCTCGGACAGGGGGCCGGGGCTACGAGCAGTACTTC. Translating gives CASSQVRPRTGGRGYEQYF.

This clone was detected once. The chain joins TRBV6-6 to TRBJ2-7; D may be TRBD1 or TRBD2 (5 bases each). The CDR3 runs to 16 residues. Germline CDR1 reads MNHNY; CDR2 reads SVGAGI (reference sequence). The V and J ends lost 0 bases and 0 bases respectively, with 12 bases between them. For the CDR3, the DNA is TGTGCCAGCAGTTACTCGGGGACGGCTAACTCCTACGAGCAGTACTTC. Encoded protein: CASSYSGTANSYEQYF.

The chain has TRBV7-8 and TRBJ1-3, with unresolved D. The germline gives CDR1 SGHVS, CDR2 FQNEAQ. Trimming shortened V by 5 bases and J by 1 base, and 9 bases separated the two germline ends. There are 14 residues in the CDR3. The CDR3 nucleotides are TGTGCCAGCAGCGAACAGATTTCTGGAAACACCATATATTTT. Translation gives CASSEQISGNTIYF.

The chain is built from TRBV7-8 and TRBJ2-3; D call uncertain. The CDR3 has 12 amino acids. Germline V gene data show CDR1 as SGHVS and CDR2 as FQNEAQ. V was trimmed by 6 bases and J by 2 bases, leaving 6 bases between them. CDR3: CASRPFTDTQYF. CDR3 bases: TGTGCCAGCAGACCGTTCACAGATACGCAGTATTTT.

The chain is built from TRBV28 and TRBJ1-6; unclear D gene. The CDR3 is 12 residues long. The V gene's germline CDR1 is MDHEN and CDR2 SYDVKM. Trimming took 7 bases from V and 10 from J, leaving 11 bases between them. The CDR3 sequence: CASTLTKSPLHF. CDR3 nucleotides: TGTGCCAGCACACTTACAAAATCACCCCTCCACTTT.

This chain connects TRBV10-3 to TRBJ2-3, with D possibly TRBD2 on 8 matching bases. Germline V gene data show CDR1 as ENHRY and CDR2 as SYGVKD. This CDR3 contains 14 residues. V gave up 11 bases and J gave up 5 bases, with 20 bases separating them. The CDR3 bases are TGTGCCTCGGGAGGGGGCGCAGTTGGAGATACGCAGTATTTT. This gives the protein CASGGGAVGDTQYF.

Points on this clone: Additional DNA sequences in this sample encode the identical CDR3. The rearrangement links TRBV30 to TRBJ2-2; 9 nucleotides agree with TRBD2. This CDR3 spans 16 amino acids. CDR1 is GTSNPN and CDR2 is SVGIG in the germline V gene (reference sequence). After removal of 1 base from V and 5 bases from J, the junction contained 8 bases not matched to a gene. CDR3 in DNA: TGTGCCTGGAGTGGCGGTCTAGCGGGATTGACCGGGGAGCTGTTTTTT. Protein: CAWSGGLAGLTGELFF.

This chain uses TRBV7-7 with TRBJ2-5; D is ambiguous. The germline V gene has CDR1 SSHAT and CDR2 FNYEAQ (reference sequence). V lost 1 base and J lost 1, with 7 bases in between. This CDR3 has 14 amino acids. As DNA, the CDR3 is TGTGCCAGCAGCTTAGAGCCATTCCAAGAGACCCAGTACTTC. This sequence encodes CASSLEPFQETQYF.

Remarks on this clone: The same CDR3 can be traced to other DNA sequences in this sample. DNA of the CDR3: TGTGCCAGCAGCGTTGACAGGGGTCCCTACAATGAGCAGTTCTTC. Translating it yields CASSVDRGPYNEQFF. The chain carries TRBV9 and TRBJ2-1; 8 bases line up with TRBD1. Germline loops: CDR1 SGDLS, CDR2 YYNGEE. Trimming took 2 bases from V and 2 from J; bases not matched to a gene: 3. The CDR3 is made up of 15 amino acids. The full variable domain, in which reference TRBV9 and TRBJ2-1 provide the parts outside the CDR3, is DSGVTQTPKHLITATGQRVTLRCSPRSGDLSVYWYQQSLDQGLQFLIQYYNGEERAKGNILERFSAQQFPDLHSELNLSSLELGDSALYFCASSVDRGPYNEQFFGPGTRLTVL.

The chain combines TRBV7-8 with TRBJ2-1; D may match TRBD1 or TRBD2 (5 bases each). Trimming took off 3 bases at V and 6 bases at J, with 12 bases between the two ends. Per the germline V gene, CDR1 is SGHVS and CDR2 is FQNEAQ. The CDR3 is 14 residues long. The CDR3 DNA reads as TGTGCCAGCAGCTTCCGGGACCTCACCAATGAGCAGTTCTTC. This gives the protein CASSFRDLTNEQFF.

This clone was counted once. The CDR3 bases are TGTGCCAGCAGCTCGGGAGTAGAGCAGTACTTC. This gives the protein CASSSGVEQYF. The J gene is TRBJ2-7, the V gene TRBV7-2; TRBD2 might be the D (6 bases). Germline CDR1 reads SGHTA; CDR2 reads FQGNSA. V was clipped by 4 bases and J by 7 bases, with 8 bases between them. This CDR3 has 11 amino acids.

The chain recombines TRBV5-1 with TRBJ1-6; 7 bases line up with TRBD1. The CDR3 is 15 amino acids. The ends lost 1 base at V and 8 bases at J; junction bases unmatched: 6. CDR1 and CDR2 from the germline V gene are SGHRS and YFSETQ. The CDR3 nucleotides are TGCGCCAGCAGCTTGATTGACAGGGTAGATTCACCCCTCCACTTT. This sequence encodes CASSLIDRVDSPLHF.

V gene TRBV27 combines with J gene TRBJ1-6; D might be TRBD1 (5 bases). This CDR3 comprises 15 residues. Trimming left V 5 bases short and J 5 bases short, with 13 bases between. Germline V gene lookup returns CDR1 MNHEY and CDR2 SMNVEV (reference sequence). The CDR3: CASSPRDPNNSPLHF. In DNA form, the CDR3 reads TGTGCCAGCAGTCCCCGGGACCCAAATAATTCACCCCTCCACTTT.

The V and J genes are TRBV29-1 and TRBJ2-5; possible D gene TRBD2, 6 bases. Trimming pared 7 bases from V and 5 bases from J, leaving 14 bases between. This CDR3 has 12 amino acids. Per the germline V gene, CDR1 is SQVTM and CDR2 is ANQGSEA. This CDR3 is CSAYRGSETQYF. The CDR3 DNA reads as TGCAGCGCCTACCGGGGGTCTGAGACCCAGTACTTC.

The chain joins TRBV6-6 to TRBJ1-3; D is possibly TRBD1 (6 bases). The germline V gene has CDR1 MNHNY and CDR2 SVGAGI (reference sequence). V was shortened by 7 bases and J by 0 bases, with 13 bases between the two germline ends. The CDR3 sequence is 15 residues long. CDR3 nucleotides: TGTGCCAGCACCAAGGACAGAACCTCTGGAAACACCATATATTTT. Translation: CASTKDRTSGNTIYF.

Written as DNA, the CDR3 is TGTGCCAGCAGCTTAGTGGGGAACGCTGGCTACACCTTC. Protein: CASSLVGNAGYTF. V usage is TRBV7-6 and J usage is TRBJ1-2; D remains ambiguous. The CDR3 covers 13 residues. Trimming removed 1 base from V and 7 bases from J, with 10 bases in between. The germline gives CDR1 SGHVS, CDR2 FNYEAQ. The complete variable domain, with remaining parts taken from reference TRBV7-6 and TRBJ1-2, reads GAGVSQSPRYKVTKRGQDVALRCDPISGHVSLYWYRQALGQGPEFLTYFNYEAQQDKSGLPNDRFSAERPEGSISTLTIQRTEQRDSAMYRCASSLVGNAGYTFGSGTRLTVV.

This clone was counted a single time. CDR3 DNA sequence: TGTGCCAGCAGCGATAACAGGGAGATCGGGGAGCTGTTTTTT. Protein: CASSDNREIGELFF. This chain uses TRBV7-9 with TRBJ2-2, with a tentative D call TRBD1 (6 bases). CDR1 SEHNR and CDR2 FQNEAQ come from the germline V gene (reference sequence). CDR3 size: 14 residues. Trimming took off 5 bases at V and 7 bases at J, with 14 bases between the two ends. Filled out from reference TRBV7-9 and TRBJ2-2, the complete variable domain reads DTGVSQNPRHKITKRGQNVTFRCDPISEHNRLYWYRQTLGQGPEFLTYFQNEAQLEKSRLLSDRFSAERPKGSFSTLEIQRTEQGDSAMYLCASSDNREIGELFFGEGSRLTVL.

In this sample, this clone turned up once. The CDR3 DNA follows: TGTGCCAGCAGCTTAGGACAGGACTACGAGCAGTACTTC. Amino acids: CASSLGQDYEQYF. This chain links TRBV7-9 with TRBJ2-7; D possibly corresponds to TRBD1 (6 bases). The CDR3 is 13 amino acids. The ends were cut back, 1 base at V and 3 bases at J, with 7 bases in the middle. CDR1 and CDR2 (germline): SEHNR, FQNEAQ (reference sequence).

The rearrangement joins TRBV2 to TRBJ2-1, with TRBD1 matching over 11 bases. J was trimmed by 2 bases and V by 4 bases; bases with no gene match: 1. From germline, CDR1 is SNHLY and CDR2 FYNNEI. The CDR3 is 15 amino acids. CDR3 sequence (DNA): TGTGCCAGCAGTGTGGGACAGGGGGCCTACAATGAGCAGTTCTTC. The encoded protein is CASSVGQGAYNEQFF.

This CDR3 reads CASRLGGTNTGELFF. The CDR3 region has the DNA TGTGCCAGCAGACTCGGCGGGACTAACACCGGGGAGCTGTTTTTT. V is TRBV27 and J is TRBJ2-2, with a tentative D call TRBD2 (6 bases). CDR3 length equals 15 residues. Germline V gene data show CDR1 as MNHEY and CDR2 as SMNVEV (reference sequence). Deletions cut 6 bases from V and 2 bases from J, with 13 bases between.

The rearrangement joins TRBV2 to TRBJ1-5; D unclear. Germline V gives CDR1 SNHLY, CDR2 FYNNEI. The CDR3 spans 14 residues. V lost 6 bases to trimming and J lost 7 bases, with 16 bases between them. The CDR3 DNA reads TGTGCCAGCAGCTTCTTGTCAGGAAGACAGCCCCAGCATTTT. Its translation: CASSFLSGRQPQHF.

The chain carries TRBV9 and TRBJ2-7; the match to TRBD2 covers 10 bases. The CDR3 sequence is 15 residues long. Germline lookup yields CDR1 SGDLS and CDR2 YYNGEE. Germline trimming cut 1 base from V and 3 bases from J; bases unmatched to any gene: 4. The CDR3 spells CASSVSASGSYEQYF. DNA for the CDR3: TGTGCCAGCAGCGTATCGGCTAGCGGGAGCTACGAGCAGTACTTC.

This sequence joins TRBV30 and TRBJ1-1; D may be TRBD1 (5 bases). The ends were cut back, 1 base at V and 6 bases at J, with 12 bases in the middle. There are 13 residues in the CDR3. The V gene's germline CDR1 is GTSNPN and CDR2 SVGIG (reference sequence). CDR3 residues: CAWSAAGWAEAFF. CDR3 nucleotides: TGTGCCTGGAGTGCTGCAGGGTGGGCTGAAGCTTTCTTT.

The chain recombines TRBV4-2 with TRBJ2-7; 15 nucleotides line up with TRBD2. Germline-derived CDR1 and CDR2 are LGHNA and YNFKEQ. J lost 5 bases, V lost 4 bases, and 6 bases had no gene match. The CDR3 has 16 amino acids. CDR3 sequence: CASSPGTSGRINEQYF. The CDR3 nucleotides are TGTGCCAGCAGCCCCGGGACTAGCGGGAGGATCAACGAGCAGTACTTC.

The J gene is TRBJ2-4, the V gene TRBV19, with D uncertain. Between the trimmed V and J ends, which lost 3 bases and 2 bases, there was a span of 8 bases. The germline V gene has CDR1 LNHDA and CDR2 SQIVND (reference sequence). The CDR3 loop spans 14 amino acids. CDR3 protein: CASSMGVSKNIQYF. As DNA, the CDR3 is TGTGCCAGTAGTATGGGTGTTTCCAAAAACATTCAGTACTTC.

J is TRBJ2-4 and V is TRBV7-2; D is perhaps TRBD1 or TRBD2 (6 bases each). Trimming shortened V by 4 bases and J by 4 bases, and 8 bases separated the two germline ends. Germline-derived CDR1 and CDR2 are SGHTA and FQGNSA. This CDR3 contains 13 residues. CDR3: CASSWGAKNIQYF. The CDR3 region has the DNA TGTGCCAGCAGCTGGGGGGCGAAAAACATTCAGTACTTC.